The T cell receptor (beta chain) described here comes from a study of T cell responses to AZD1222 COVID-19 vaccine. TCRdb's table, derived via immunoSEQ multiplex PCR, lists solely in-frame clones and lacks some. The table records roughly 170,000 clones, more than 85% of them present only once. Trimming stripped 4 bases from V and 8 bases from J, with 18 bases between. The CDR3 length is 14 residues. In germline, CDR1 is SGHTS, CDR2 YDEGEE. This sequence originates from an adult in good health. The chain joins TRBV5-8 to TRBJ1-2; possibly TRBD1 for D (5 bases). The specimen comprised peripheral blood, sampled on day 0 of AZD1222 vaccination. The CDR3 DNA reads as TGTGCCAGCAGCGGAAGACAGATACGGGAAGGCTACACCTTC. Its translation: CASSGRQIREGYTF.